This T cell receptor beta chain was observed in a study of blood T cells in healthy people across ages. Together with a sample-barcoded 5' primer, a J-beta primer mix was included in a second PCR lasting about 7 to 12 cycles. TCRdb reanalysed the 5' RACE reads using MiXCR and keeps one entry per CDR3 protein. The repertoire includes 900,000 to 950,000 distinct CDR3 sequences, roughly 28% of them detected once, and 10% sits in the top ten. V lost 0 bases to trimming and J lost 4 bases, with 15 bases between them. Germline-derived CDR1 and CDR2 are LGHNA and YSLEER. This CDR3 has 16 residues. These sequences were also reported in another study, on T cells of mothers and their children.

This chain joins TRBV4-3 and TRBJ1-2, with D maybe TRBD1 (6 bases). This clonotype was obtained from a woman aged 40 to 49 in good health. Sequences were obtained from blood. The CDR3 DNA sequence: TGCGCCAGCAGCCAAGAAGGCAGGGGACGAGGCTATGGCTACACCTTC. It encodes CASSQEGRGRGYGYTF.